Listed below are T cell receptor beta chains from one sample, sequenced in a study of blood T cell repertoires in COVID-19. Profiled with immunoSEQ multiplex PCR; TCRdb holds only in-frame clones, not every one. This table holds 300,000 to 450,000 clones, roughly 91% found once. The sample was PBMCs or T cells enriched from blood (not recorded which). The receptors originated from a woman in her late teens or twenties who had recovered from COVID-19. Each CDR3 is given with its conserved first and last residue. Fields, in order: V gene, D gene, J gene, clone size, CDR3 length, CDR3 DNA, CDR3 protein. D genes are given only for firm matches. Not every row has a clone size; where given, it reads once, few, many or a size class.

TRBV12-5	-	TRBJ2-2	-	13	TGTGCTAGTGCCCAGCTAGGGGCCGGGGAGCTGTTTTTT	CASAQLGAGELFF
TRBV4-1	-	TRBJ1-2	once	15	TGCGCCAGCAGCCAAGTTGGGGGCAGCAACTATGGCTACACCTTC	CASSQVGGSNYGYTF
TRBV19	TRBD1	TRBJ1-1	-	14	TGTGCCAGTAGTATGGGACAGGGAGGCACTGAAGCTTTCTTT	CASSMGQGGTEAFF
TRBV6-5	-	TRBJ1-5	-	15	TGTGCCAGCAGAGCCGACAGGTATAGCAATCAGCCCCAGCATTTT	CASRADRYSNQPQHF
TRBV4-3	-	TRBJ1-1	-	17	TGCGCCAGCAGCCAAGATGAACCCCCGAGGATAGGCGCTGAAGCTTTCTTT	CASSQDEPPRIGAEAFF
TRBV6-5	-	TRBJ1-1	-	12	TGTGCCAGCAGTTCGGTGAACACTGAAGCTTTCTTT	CASSSVNTEAFF
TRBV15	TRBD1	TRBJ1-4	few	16	TGTGCCACCAGCAGAGATCTCGAAGGGACAGATGAAAAACTGTTTTTT	CATSRDLEGTDEKLFF
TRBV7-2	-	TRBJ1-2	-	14	TGTGCCAGCAGCCCCTCACCCCGGACAGAGGGCTACACCTTC	CASSPSPRTEGYTF
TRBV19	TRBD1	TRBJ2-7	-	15	TGTGCCAGTAGTATCGGGACAGGGGGCGCGCACGAGCAGTACTTC	CASSIGTGGAHEQYF
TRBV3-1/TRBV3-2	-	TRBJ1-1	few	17	TGTGCCAGCACCATCTCGGGACTCTCCCCTAAGAACGCTGAAGCTTTCTTT	CASTISGLSPKNAEAFF
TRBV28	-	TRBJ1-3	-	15	TGTGCCAGCACCCCGGGGGGTTTCTCTGGAAACACCATATATTTT	CASTPGGFSGNTIYF
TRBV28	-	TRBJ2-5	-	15	TGTGCCAGCCCATCAGGAGGGGATTGCCAAGAGACCCAGTACTTC	CASPSGGDCQETQYF
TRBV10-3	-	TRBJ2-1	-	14	TGTGCCATCACTCCGGGGGATCTAGCGAATGAGCAGTTCTTC	CAITPGDLANEQFF
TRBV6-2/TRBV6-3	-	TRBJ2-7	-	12	TGTGCCAGCAGCCCGACTTTCTACGAGCAGTACTTC	CASSPTFYEQYF
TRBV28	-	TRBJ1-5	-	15	TGTGCCAGCTTCTCGGGACAAGGGGTTCGGCAGCCCCAGCATTTT	CASFSGQGVRQPQHF
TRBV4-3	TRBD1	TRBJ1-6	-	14	TGCGCCAGCAGCCCAGGACAGGGGCATTCACCCCTCCACTTT	CASSPGQGHSPLHF
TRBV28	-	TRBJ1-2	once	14	TGTGCCAGCAGGGTCGGGACAACAGACTATGGCTACACCTTC	CASRVGTTDYGYTF